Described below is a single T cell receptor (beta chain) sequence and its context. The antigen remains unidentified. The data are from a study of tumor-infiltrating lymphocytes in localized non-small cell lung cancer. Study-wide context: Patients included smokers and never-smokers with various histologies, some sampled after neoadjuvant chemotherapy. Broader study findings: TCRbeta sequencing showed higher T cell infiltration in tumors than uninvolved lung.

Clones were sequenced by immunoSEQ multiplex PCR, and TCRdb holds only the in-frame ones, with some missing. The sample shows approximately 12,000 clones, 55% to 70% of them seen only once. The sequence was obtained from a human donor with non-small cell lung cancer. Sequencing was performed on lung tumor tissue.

CDR3 region: CASSLPANNSPLHF. The DNA for the CDR3 is TGTGCCAGCAGCTTACCAGCCAATAATTCACCCCTCCACTTT. The chain combines TRBV7-9 with TRBJ1-6, with no clear D. Germline assignment: CDR1 SEHNR and CDR2 FQNEAQ (reference sequence). The CDR3 runs to 14 residues. V was shortened by 2 bases and J by 5 bases, with 7 bases between the two germline ends. The whole variable domain, filled in from reference TRBV7-9 and TRBJ1-6, reads DTGVSQNPRHKITKRGQNVTFRCDPISEHNRLYWYRQTLGQGPEFLTYFQNEAQLEKSRLLSDRFSAERPKGSFSTLEIQRTEQGDSAMYLCASSLPANNSPLHFGNGTRLTVT.